Listed below are T cell receptor beta chains from one sample, sequenced in a study of shared clonotypes between healthy human individuals. Produced via immunoSEQ multiplex PCR; TCRdb's table is partial and in-frame only. The sample carries under 120,000 clones, roughly 66% recorded once. The sample was memory CD8+ T cells sorted from blood. All receptors derive from a woman aged 25 to 39 in good health. Each CDR3 is given with its conserved first and last residue. D genes are given only for firm matches. Some rows have no size entry. The others give once, few or many, or a class for an expanded clone.

v_gene	j_gene	d_gene	abundance	CDR3aa	CDR3nt
TRBV5-4	TRBJ2-1	TRBD2	.	CASSGEGTSGRFYNEQFF	TGTGCCAGCAGCGGAGAAGGTACTAGCGGGAGATTCTACAATGAGCAGTTCTTC
TRBV7-8	TRBJ1-1	.	.	CASSLGRSNTEAFF	TGTGCCAGCAGCTTAGGGAGGTCGAACACTGAAGCTTTCTTT
TRBV5-5	TRBJ2-1	.	many	CASSLALLTREQFF	TGTGCCAGCAGCTTGGCATTGTTGACCCGTGAGCAGTTCTTC
TRBV28	TRBJ1-3	.	few	CASSWSGNTIYF	TGTGCCAGCAGTTGGAGTGGAAACACCATATATTTT
TRBV11-2	TRBJ2-1	TRBD2	once	CASSSLAGARQQFF	TGTGCCAGCAGCTCGTTAGCGGGAGCCAGGCAGCAGTTCTTC
TRBV2	TRBJ1-1	.	.	CASSHIPGGYTEAFF	TGTGCCAGCAGCCACATCCCAGGAGGGTACACTGAAGCTTTCTTT
TRBV5-1	TRBJ1-5	.	.	CASSFEGNQPQHF	TGCGCCAGCAGCTTTGAAGGAAATCAGCCCCAGCATTTT
TRBV27	TRBJ1-2	.	.	CASSFWNNGGGYGYTF	TGTGCCAGCAGTTTCTGGAATAATGGAGGGGGCTATGGCTACACCTTC
TRBV2	TRBJ1-3	.	.	CASSGAGSGNTIYF	TGTGCCAGCAGTGGGGCAGGCTCTGGAAACACCATATATTTT
TRBV21-1	TRBJ2-7	.	.	CAPACYEQYF	TGTGCCCCCGCGTGCTACGAGCAGTACTTC
TRBV18	TRBJ2-2	.	many	CASSPQDDSTGELFF	TGTGCCAGCTCACCACAGGACGACTCAACCGGGGAGCTGTTTTTT
TRBV30	TRBJ2-1	.	once	CAWSVPSNTSSYNEQFF	TGTGCCTGGAGTGTACCTTCAAACACGAGCTCCTACAATGAGCAGTTCTTC
TRBV5-1	TRBJ2-7	TRBD1	few	CASSRGQGWFYEQYF	TGCGCCAGCAGCCGTGGACAGGGGTGGTTTTACGAGCAGTACTTC
TRBV5-8	TRBJ2-3	.	.	CASSHNRDRWDAGTDTQYF	TGTGCCAGCAGCCATAATAGAGACCGCTGGGACGCCGGCACAGATACGCAGTATTTT
TRBV7-6	TRBJ2-2	TRBD1	.	CASSPGQGGTGELFF	TGTGCCAGCAGCCCCGGACAGGGGGGCACCGGGGAGCTGTTTTTT
TRBV5-6	TRBJ1-5	.	once	CASSLAGGQPQHF	TGTGCCAGCAGCTTGGCCGGGGGTCAGCCCCAGCATTTT
TRBV27	TRBJ2-7	.	.	CASSLIGTYEQYF	TGTGCCAGCAGTTTAATCGGGACCTACGAGCAGTACTTC
TRBV7-9	TRBJ1-4	.	few	CASTPESGLREKLFF	TGTGCCAGCACCCCCGAGTCAGGGCTTCGTGAAAAACTGTTTTTT
TRBV6-6	TRBJ2-5	.	.	CASSYNSLETQYF	TGTGCCAGCAGTTACAATAGCTTGGAGACCCAGTACTTC
TRBV25-1	TRBJ2-1	.	.	CASSEPRSYNEQFF	TGTGCCAGCAGTGAGCCTAGGTCCTACAATGAGCAGTTCTTC
TRBV7-9	TRBJ2-1	TRBD2	.	CASSLLAGIGSGEQFF	TGTGCCAGCAGCTTACTAGCGGGAATAGGGTCGGGTGAGCAGTTCTTC
TRBV18	TRBJ1-2	.	.	CASSPGDYGYTF	TGTGCCAGCTCACCGGGTGACTATGGCTACACCTTC
TRBV15	TRBJ2-7	TRBD1	.	CATSRGTGGENEQYF	TGTGCCACCAGCAGGGGGACAGGGGGCGAGAACGAGCAGTACTTC
TRBV7-8	TRBJ2-7	.	once	CASSLAWNSYEQYF	TGTGCCAGCAGCTTAGCATGGAACTCCTACGAGCAGTACTTC
TRBV15	TRBJ2-3	.	.	CATSRIDRTTDTQYF	TGTGCCACCAGCAGGATAGACAGGACCACAGATACGCAGTATTTT
TRBV11-2	TRBJ2-3	TRBD2	.	CASRAGLAGTDTQYF	TGTGCCAGCAGAGCTGGACTAGCGGGCACAGATACGCAGTATTTT
TRBV15	TRBJ2-3	.	.	CATAKYRDSGPTDTQYF	TGTGCCACCGCGAAATACCGGGACTCGGGACCAACAGATACGCAGTATTTT
TRBV11-2	TRBJ1-3	.	.	CASSPPKGLARSSGNTIYF	TGTGCCAGCAGCCCGCCTAAAGGTCTTGCTAGAAGCTCTGGAAACACCATATATTTT
TRBV6-4	TRBJ2-1	TRBD2	few	CASSGLADSYNEQFF	TGTGCCAGCAGCGGACTAGCGGACTCCTACAATGAGCAGTTCTTC
TRBV25-1	TRBJ2-7	.	.	CASSPQRGAPYEQYF	TGTGCCAGCAGTCCCCAAAGGGGGGCCCCCTACGAGCAGTACTTC
TRBV10-2	TRBJ2-1	TRBD2	.	CASRLAGSIDEQFF	TGCGCCAGCCGGCTAGCGGGGAGTATCGATGAGCAGTTCTTC
TRBV6-6	TRBJ2-1	.	.	CASSTESYNEQFF	TGTGCCAGCAGTACAGAGAGTTACAATGAGCAGTTCTTC
TRBV7-9	TRBJ2-1	.	.	CASSLELDEQFF	TGTGCCAGCAGCTTAGAACTAGATGAGCAGTTCTTC
TRBV28	TRBJ1-4	TRBD1	.	CASSLPLTGAEKLFF	TGTGCCAGCAGTTTGCCCCTGACAGGGGCCGAAAAACTGTTTTTT
TRBV28	TRBJ2-7	TRBD2	.	CASSRGTSGSYEQYF	TGTGCCAGCAGTCGGGGGACTAGCGGGTCCTACGAGCAGTACTTC
TRBV28	TRBJ2-7	TRBD2	few	CASSLRTSGIYEQYF	TGTGCCAGCAGTTTAAGAACTAGCGGGATCTACGAGCAGTACTTC
TRBV4-1	TRBJ1-5	.	.	CASSPRADQPQHF	TGCGCCAGCAGCCCGCGCGCGGATCAGCCCCAGCATTTT
TRBV15	TRBJ2-2	.	.	CATSRNRDTGELFF	TGTGCCACCAGCAGAAACAGGGACACCGGGGAGCTGTTTTTT
TRBV5-1	TRBJ1-5	.	.	CASSLVRPAGDSNQPQHF	TGCGCCAGCAGCTTGGTACGTCCCGCAGGGGACAGCAATCAGCCCCAGCATTTT
TRBV27	TRBJ2-4	.	.	CASRTQGDPKNIQYF	TGTGCCAGCAGGACACAGGGTGATCCCAAAAACATTCAGTACTTC